This TCR beta chain came from a study of PD-L1 blockade in urothelial cancer. About the study: When patients started atezolizumab around 2014, it was given at 1,200 mg intravenously every 3 weeks. Study results and limitations: Greater 3-week expansion of tumor-associated blood clones was recorded for durable-benefit patients.

A note on this clone: Its antigen is currently unknown.

The authors spiked synthetic TCR analog templates into each PCR. Only in-frame clones appear in the TCRdb table, and some are missing; sequencing was by immunoSEQ multiplex PCR. The profile covers more than 90,000 clones, with about nine tenths appearing a single time and about 2% taken by the ten largest. The time point here: pretreatment peripheral blood. The patients' disease, urothelial carcinoma, was locally advanced or metastatic. The CDR3 runs 13 residues. V lost 3 bases to trimming and J lost 7 bases, with 10 bases between them. The germline V gene has CDR1 SGDLS and CDR2 YYNGEE. The sequence was collected from a man aged 60 to 75 with urothelial cancer. The rearrangement uses TRBV9 and TRBJ2-2; D gene ambiguous. The sample was PBMCs, taken around atezolizumab (anti-PD-L1) treatment. DNA for the CDR3: TGTGCCAGCAGCGCACTAACCTACGGGGAGCTGTTTTTT. Its translation is CASSALTYGELFF.